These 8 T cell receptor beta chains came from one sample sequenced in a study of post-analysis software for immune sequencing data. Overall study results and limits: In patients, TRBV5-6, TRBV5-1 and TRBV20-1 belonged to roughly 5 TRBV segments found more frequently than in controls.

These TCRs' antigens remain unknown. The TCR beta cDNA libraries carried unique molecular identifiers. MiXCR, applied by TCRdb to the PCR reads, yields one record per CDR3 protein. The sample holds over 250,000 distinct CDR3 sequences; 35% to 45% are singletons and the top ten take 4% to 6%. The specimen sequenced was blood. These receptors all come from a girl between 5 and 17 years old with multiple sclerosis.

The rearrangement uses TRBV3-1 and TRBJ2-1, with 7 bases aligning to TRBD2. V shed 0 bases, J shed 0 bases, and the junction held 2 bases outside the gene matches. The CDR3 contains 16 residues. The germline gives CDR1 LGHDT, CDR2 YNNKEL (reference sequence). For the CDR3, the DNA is TGTGCCAGCAGCCAAGAACGACTAGCCTCCTACAATGAGCAGTTCTTC. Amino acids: CASSQERLASYNEQFF.

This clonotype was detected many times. CDR3 bases: TGTGCCAGCAGCTTGGCTTGGGGCTTGGGCTATGGCTACACCTTC. Protein product: CASSLAWGLGYGYTF. This chain joins TRBV5-4 and TRBJ1-2; weak D call: TRBD1 (5 bases). There are 15 residues in the CDR3. Germline CDR1 is SGHNT and CDR2 is YYREEE (reference sequence). V lost 0 bases and J 4 bases, leaving 13 bases between the germline ends.

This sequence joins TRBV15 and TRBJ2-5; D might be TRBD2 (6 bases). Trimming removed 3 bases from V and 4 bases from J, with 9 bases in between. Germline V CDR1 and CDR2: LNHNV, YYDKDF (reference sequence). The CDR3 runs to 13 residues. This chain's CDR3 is CATSRVGGETQYF. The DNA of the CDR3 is TGTGCCACCAGCAGGGTGGGAGGAGAGACCCAGTACTTC. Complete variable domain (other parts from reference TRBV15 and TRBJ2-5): DAMVIQNPRYQVTQFGKPVTLSCSQTLNHNVMYWYQQKSSQAPKLLFHYYDKDFNNEADTPDNFQSRRPNTSFCFLDIRSPGLGDTAMYLCATSRVGGETQYFGPGTRLLVL.

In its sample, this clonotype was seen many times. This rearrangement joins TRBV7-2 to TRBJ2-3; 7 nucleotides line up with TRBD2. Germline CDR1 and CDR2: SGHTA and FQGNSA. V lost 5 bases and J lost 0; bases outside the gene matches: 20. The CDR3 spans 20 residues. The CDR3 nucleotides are TGTGCCAGCAGCCCTTTTGTGGCTAGCGGAGGTGGCTCTAGCACAGATACGCAGTATTTT. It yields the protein CASSPFVASGGGSSTDTQYF.

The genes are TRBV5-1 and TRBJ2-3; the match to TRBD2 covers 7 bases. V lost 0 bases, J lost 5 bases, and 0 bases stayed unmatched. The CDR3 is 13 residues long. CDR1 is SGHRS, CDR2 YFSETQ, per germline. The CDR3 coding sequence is TGCGCCAGCAGCTTGGAGCGGGGAGATACGCAGTATTTT. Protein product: CASSLERGDTQYF.

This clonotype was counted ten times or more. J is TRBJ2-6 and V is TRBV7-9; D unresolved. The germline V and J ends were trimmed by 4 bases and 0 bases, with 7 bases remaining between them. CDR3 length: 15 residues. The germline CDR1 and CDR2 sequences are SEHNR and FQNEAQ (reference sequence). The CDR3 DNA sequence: TGTGCCAGCAGCTACGGGCCCTCTGGGGCCAACGTCCTGACTTTC. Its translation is CASSYGPSGANVLTF.

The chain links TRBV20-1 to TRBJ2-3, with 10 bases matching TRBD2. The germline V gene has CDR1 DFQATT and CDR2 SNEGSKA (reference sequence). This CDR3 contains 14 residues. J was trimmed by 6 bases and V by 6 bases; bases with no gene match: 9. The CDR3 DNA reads TGCAGTGCCCGTCTTAGCGGGAGGCTCGATACGCAGTATTTT. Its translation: CSARLSGRLDTQYF.

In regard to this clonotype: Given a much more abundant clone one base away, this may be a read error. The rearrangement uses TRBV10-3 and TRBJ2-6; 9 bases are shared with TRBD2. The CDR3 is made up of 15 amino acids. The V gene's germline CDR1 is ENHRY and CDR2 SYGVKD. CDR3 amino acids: CAISEAGGGANVPTF. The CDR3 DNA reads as TGTGCCATCAGTGAAGCGGGAGGTGGGGCCAACGTCCCGACTTTC.